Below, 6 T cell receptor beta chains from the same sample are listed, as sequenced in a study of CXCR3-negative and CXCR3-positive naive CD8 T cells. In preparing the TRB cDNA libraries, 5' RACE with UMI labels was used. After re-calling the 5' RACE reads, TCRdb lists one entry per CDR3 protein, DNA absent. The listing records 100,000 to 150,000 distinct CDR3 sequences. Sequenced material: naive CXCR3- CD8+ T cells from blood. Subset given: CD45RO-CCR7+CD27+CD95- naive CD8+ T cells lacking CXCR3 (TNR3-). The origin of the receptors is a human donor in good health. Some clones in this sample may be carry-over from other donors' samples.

CDR3: CASSFGRWTEAFF. The chain has TRBV5-6 and TRBJ1-1. This CDR3 is 13 amino acids long. Germline CDR1 and CDR2: SGHDT and YYEEEE.

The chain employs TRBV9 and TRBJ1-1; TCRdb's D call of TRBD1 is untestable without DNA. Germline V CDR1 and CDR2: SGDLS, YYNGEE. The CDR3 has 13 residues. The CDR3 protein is CASHRVSDTEAFF.

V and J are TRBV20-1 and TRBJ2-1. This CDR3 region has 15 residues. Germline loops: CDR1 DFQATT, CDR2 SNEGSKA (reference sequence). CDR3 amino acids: CSAANSGSSYNEQFF.

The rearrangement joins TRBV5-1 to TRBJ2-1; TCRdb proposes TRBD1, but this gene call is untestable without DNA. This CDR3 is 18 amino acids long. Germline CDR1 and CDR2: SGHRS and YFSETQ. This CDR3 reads CASSWRPRQGLTYNEQFF.

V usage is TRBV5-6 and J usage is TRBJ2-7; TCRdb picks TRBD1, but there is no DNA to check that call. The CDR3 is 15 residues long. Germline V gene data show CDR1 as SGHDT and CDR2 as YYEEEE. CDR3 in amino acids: CASSPRDRRYYEQYF.

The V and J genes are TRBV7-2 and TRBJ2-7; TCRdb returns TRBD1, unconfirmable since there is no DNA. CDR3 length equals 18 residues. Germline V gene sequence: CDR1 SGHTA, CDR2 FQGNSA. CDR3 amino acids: CASSLVHVAGAPQYEQYF.